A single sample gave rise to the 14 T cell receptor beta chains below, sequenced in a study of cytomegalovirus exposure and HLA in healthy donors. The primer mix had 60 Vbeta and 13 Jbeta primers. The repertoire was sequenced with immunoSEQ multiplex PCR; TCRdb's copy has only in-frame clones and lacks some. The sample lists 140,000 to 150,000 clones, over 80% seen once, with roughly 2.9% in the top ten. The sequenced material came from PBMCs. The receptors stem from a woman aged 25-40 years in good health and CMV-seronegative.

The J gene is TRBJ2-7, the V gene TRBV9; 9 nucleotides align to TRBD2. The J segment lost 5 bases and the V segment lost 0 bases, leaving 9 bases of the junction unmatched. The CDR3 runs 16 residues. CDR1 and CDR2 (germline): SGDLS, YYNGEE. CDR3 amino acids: CASSVEGAGGRNEQYF. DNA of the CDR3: TGTGCCAGCAGCGTAGAGGGGGCGGGAGGGAGGAACGAGCAGTACTTC.

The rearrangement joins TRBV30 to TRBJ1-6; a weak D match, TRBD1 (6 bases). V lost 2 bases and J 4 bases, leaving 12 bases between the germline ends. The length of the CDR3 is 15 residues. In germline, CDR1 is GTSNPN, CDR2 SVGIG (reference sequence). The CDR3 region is CAWSTRTDYNSPLHF. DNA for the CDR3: TGTGCCTGGAGTACCCGGACAGATTATAATTCACCCCTCCACTTT.

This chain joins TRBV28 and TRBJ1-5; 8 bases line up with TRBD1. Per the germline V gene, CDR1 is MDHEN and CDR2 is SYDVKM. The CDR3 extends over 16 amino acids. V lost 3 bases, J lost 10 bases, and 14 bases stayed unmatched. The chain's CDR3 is CASSFFGQGGTSPQHF. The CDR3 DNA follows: TGTGCCAGCAGTTTTTTTGGACAGGGAGGTACATCACCCCAGCATTTT.

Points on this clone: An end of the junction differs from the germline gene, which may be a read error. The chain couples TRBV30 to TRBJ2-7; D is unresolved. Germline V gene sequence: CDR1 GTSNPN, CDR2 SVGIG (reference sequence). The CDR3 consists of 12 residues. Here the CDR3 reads CAWSDTADYHLF. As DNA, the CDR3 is TGTGCCTGGAGTGATACAGCCGATTACCACCTCTTC.

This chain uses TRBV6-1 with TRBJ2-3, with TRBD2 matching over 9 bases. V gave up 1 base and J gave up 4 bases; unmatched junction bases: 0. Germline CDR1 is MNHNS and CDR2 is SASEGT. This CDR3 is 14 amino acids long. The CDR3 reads CASSEGGGADTQYF. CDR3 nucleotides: TGTGCCAGCAGTGAAGGCGGGGGGGCAGATACGCAGTATTTT.

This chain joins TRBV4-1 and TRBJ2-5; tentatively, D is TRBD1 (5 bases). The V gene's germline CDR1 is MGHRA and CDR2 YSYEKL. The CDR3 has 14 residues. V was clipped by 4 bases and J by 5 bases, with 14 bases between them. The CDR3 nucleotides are TGCGCCAGCAGCCGGGGCCCCCTCGGGGAGACCCAGTACTTC. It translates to CASSRGPLGETQYF.

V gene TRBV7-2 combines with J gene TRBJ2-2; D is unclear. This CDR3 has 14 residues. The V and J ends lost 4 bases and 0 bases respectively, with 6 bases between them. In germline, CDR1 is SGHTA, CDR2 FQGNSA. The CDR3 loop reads CASSSRANTGELFF. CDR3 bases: TGTGCCAGCAGCTCACGGGCGAACACCGGGGAGCTGTTTTTT.

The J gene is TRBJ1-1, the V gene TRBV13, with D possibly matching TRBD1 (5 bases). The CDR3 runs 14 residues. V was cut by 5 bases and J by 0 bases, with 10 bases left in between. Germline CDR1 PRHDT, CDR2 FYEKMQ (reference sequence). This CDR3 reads CASSGAPLNTEAFF. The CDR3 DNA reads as TGTGCCAGCAGCGGGGCTCCACTGAACACTGAAGCTTTCTTT.

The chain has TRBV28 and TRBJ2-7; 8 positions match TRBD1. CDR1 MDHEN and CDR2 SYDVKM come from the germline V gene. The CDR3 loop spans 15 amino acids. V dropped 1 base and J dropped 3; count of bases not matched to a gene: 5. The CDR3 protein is CASSLSVGQGYEQYF. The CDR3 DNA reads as TGTGCCAGCAGTTTATCCGTCGGACAGGGCTACGAGCAGTACTTC.

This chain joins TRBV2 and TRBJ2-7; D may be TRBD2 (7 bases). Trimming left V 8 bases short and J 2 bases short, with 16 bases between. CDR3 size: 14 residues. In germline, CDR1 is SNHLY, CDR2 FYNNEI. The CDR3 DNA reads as TGTGCCAGCTTGGTCTTAGGGGGGGCCTACGAGCAGTACTTC. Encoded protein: CASLVLGGAYEQYF.

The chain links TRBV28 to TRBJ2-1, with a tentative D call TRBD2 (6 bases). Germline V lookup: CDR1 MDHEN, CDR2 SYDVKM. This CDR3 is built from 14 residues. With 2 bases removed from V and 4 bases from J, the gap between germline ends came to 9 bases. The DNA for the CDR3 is TGTGCCAGCAGTTTACCGGGACTTTACAATGAGCAGTTCTTC. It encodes CASSLPGLYNEQFF.

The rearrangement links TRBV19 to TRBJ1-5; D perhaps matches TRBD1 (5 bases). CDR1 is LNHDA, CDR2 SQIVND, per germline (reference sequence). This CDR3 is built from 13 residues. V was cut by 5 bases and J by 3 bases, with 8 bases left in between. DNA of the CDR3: TGTGCCAGTAGTTTGGACACCAATCAGCCCCAGCATTTT. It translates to CASSLDTNQPQHF.

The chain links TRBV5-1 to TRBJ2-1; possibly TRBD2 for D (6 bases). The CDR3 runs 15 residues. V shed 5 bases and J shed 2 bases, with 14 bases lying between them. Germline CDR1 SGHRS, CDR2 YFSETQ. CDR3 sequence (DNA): TGCGCCAGCAGGATGAGCGGGCGAGCCTACAATGAGCAGTTCTTC. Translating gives CASRMSGRAYNEQFF.

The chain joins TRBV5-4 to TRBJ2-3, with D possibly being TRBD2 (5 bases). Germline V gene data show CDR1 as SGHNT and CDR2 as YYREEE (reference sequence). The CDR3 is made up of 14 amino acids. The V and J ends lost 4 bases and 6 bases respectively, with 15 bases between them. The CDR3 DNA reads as TGTGCCAGCAGCCGTTCGGACGGGGAGGATACGCAGTATTTT. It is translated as CASSRSDGEDTQYF. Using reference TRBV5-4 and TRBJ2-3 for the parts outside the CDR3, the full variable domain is ETGVTQSPTHLIKTRGQQVTLRCSSQSGHNTVSWYQQALGQGPQFIFQYYREEENGRGNFPPRFSGLQFPNYSSELNVNALELDDSALYLCASSRSDGEDTQYFGPGTRLTVL.